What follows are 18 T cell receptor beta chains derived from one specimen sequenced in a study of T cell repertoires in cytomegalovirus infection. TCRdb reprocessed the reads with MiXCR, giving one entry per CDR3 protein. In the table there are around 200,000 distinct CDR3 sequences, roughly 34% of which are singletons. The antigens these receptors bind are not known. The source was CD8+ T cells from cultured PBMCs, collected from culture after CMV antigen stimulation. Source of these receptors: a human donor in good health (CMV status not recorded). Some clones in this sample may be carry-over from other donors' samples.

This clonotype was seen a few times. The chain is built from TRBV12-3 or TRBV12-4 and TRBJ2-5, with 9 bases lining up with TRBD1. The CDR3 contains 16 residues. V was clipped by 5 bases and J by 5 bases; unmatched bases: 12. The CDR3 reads CASSLQTGGEGETQYF. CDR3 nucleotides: TGTGCCAGCAGTCTCCAAACAGGGGGCGAGGGGGAGACCCAGTACTTC.

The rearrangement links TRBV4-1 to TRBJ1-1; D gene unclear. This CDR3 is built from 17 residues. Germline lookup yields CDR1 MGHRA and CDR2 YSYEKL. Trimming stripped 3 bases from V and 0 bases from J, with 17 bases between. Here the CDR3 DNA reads TGCGCCAGCAGCCAGCAGCTTCCGGGCCGATTGAACACTGAAGCTTTCTTT. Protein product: CASSQQLPGRLNTEAFF.

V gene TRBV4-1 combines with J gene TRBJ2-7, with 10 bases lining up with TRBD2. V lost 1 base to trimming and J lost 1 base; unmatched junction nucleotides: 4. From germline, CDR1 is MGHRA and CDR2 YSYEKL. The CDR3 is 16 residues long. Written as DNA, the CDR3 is TGCGCCAGCAGCCAAGCGGCTAGCGGGAGTTCCTACGAGCAGTACTTC. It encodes CASSQAASGSSYEQYF.

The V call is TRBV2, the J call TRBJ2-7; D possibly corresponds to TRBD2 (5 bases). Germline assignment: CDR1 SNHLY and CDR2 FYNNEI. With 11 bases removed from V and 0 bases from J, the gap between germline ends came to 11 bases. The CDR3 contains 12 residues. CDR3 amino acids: CAWDGSSYEQYF. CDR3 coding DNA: TGTGCCTGGGATGGGAGCTCCTACGAGCAGTACTTC.

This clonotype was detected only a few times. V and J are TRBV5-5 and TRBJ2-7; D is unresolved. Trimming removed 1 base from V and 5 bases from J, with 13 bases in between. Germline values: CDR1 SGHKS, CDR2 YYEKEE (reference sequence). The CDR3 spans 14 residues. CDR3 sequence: CASSLRSTSNEQYF. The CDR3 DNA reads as TGTGCCAGCAGCTTGCGGTCCACGTCCAACGAGCAGTACTTC.

DNA for the CDR3: TGTGCCAGCAGTACAGGGGATTATAGCAATCAGCCCCAGCATTTT. It specifies CASSTGDYSNQPQHF. The rearrangement links TRBV2 to TRBJ1-5; 7 nucleotides line up with TRBD1. Per germline, CDR1 SNHLY and CDR2 FYNNEI. With 5 bases clipped from V and 0 bases from J, the junction kept 4 bases outside the gene matches. The CDR3 extends over 15 amino acids.

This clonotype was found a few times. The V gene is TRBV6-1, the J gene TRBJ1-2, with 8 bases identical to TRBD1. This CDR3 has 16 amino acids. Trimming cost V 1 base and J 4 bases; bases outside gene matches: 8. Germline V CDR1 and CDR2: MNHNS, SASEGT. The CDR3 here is CASSEDPGTGFYGYTF. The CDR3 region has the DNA TGTGCCAGCAGTGAAGACCCCGGGACAGGTTTCTATGGCTACACCTTC.

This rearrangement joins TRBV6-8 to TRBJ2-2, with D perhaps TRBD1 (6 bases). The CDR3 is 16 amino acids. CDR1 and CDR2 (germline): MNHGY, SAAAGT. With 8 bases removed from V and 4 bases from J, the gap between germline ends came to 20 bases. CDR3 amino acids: CASLDDRDTSTGELFF. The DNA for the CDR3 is TGTGCCAGCCTGGACGACCGGGACACCTCCACCGGGGAGCTGTTTTTT.

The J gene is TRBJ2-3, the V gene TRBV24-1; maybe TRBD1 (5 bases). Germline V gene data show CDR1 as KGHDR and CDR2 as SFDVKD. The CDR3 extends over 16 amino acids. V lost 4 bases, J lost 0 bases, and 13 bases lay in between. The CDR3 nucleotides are TGTGCCACCAGTGACCCGACAGAATCTAGCACAGATACGCAGTATTTT. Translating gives CATSDPTESSTDTQYF.

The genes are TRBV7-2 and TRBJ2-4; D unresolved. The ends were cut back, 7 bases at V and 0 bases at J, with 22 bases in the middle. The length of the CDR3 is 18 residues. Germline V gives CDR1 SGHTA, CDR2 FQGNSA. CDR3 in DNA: TGTGCCAGCACTCGGTCCGAGGCCAGCTCTATAGCCAAAAACATTCAGTACTTC. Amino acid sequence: CASTRSEASSIAKNIQYF.

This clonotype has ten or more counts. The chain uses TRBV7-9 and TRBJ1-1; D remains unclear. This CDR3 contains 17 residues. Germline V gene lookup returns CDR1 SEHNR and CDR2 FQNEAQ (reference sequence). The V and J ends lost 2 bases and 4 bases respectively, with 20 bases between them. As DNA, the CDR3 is TGTGCCAGCAGCTTACCCCCCGTATGGAGGGAGGCCACTGAAGCTTTCTTT. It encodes CASSLPPVWREATEAFF.

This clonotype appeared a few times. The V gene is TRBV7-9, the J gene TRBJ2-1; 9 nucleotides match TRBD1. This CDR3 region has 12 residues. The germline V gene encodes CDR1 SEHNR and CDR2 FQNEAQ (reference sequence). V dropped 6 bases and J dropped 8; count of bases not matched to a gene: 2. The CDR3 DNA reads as TGTGCCAGCAGTCGGGACAGGGATGAGCAGTTCTTC. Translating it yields CASSRDRDEQFF.

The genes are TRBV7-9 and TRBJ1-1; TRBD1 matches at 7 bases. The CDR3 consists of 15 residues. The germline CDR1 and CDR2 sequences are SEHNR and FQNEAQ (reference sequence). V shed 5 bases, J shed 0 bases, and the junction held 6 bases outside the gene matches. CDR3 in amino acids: CASSGTAKMNTEAFF. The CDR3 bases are TGTGCCAGCAGCGGGACAGCAAAGATGAACACTGAAGCTTTCTTT.

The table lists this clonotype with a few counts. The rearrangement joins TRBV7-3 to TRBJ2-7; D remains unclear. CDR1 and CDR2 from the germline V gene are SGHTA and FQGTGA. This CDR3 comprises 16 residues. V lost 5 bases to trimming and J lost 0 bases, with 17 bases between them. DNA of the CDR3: TGTGCCAGCAGCCCACGATCCCTAGTCAGCTCCTACGAGCAGTACTTC. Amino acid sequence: CASSPRSLVSSYEQYF.

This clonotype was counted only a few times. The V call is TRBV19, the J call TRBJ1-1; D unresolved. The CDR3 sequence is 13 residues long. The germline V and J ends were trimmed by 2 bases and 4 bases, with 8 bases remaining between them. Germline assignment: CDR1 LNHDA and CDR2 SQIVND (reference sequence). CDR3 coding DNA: TGTGCCAGTAGTATAAAGGTAGGCACTGAAGCTTTCTTT. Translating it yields CASSIKVGTEAFF.

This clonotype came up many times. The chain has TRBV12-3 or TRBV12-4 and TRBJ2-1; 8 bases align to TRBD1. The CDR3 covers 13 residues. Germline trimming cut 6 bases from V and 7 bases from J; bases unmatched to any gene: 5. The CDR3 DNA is TGTGCCAGCAGCCCTGGGACAGGTAATGAGCAGTTCTTC. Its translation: CASSPGTGNEQFF.

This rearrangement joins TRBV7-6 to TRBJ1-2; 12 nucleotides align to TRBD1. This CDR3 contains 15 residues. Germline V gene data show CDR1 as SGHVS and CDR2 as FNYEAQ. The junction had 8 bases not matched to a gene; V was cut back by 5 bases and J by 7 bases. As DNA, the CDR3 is TGTGCCAGCAGCCACCGGGACAGGGGGCTGAGTGGCTACACCTTC. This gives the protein CASSHRDRGLSGYTF.

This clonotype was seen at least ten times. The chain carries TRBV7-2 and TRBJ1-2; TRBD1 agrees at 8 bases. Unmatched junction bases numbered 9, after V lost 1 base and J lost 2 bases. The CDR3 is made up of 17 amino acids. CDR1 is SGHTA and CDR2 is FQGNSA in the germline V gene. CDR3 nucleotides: TGTGCCAGCAGCTTAGGATGGAAGGGACAGGTCAACTATGGCTACACCTTC. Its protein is CASSLGWKGQVNYGYTF. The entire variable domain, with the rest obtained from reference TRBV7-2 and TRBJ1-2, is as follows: GAGVSQSPSNKVTEKGKDVELRCDPISGHTALYWYRQSLGQGLEFLIYFQGNSAPDKSGLPSDRFSAERTGGSVSTLTIQRTQQEDSAVYLCASSLGWKGQVNYGYTFGSGTRLTVV.